The rows below give T cell receptor beta chains drawn from one sample of a study of graft-versus-host responses after intestinal transplantation. Using immunoSEQ multiplex PCR, the repertoire was profiled, and TCRdb retains in-frame clones only, with some absent. The sample includes tens of thousands of clones, around 82% of them seen just once. No cognate antigen is known for these TCRs. The sequences come from unstimulated CD8+ T cells sorted from spleen or lymph node cells, collected before transplant. The source is a human donor who was the organ donor for an intestinal transplant. Both conserved end residues are part of each CDR3. D genes are given only for firm matches. For some rows the clone size is stated as once, few or many, or as a class when expanded; others skip it.

>.|.|TRBV19|TRBJ2-7
TGTGCCAGTAGTTGGGCAGGCGCCGACGAGCAGTACTTC
CASSWAGADEQYF
>.|.|TRBV30|TRBJ2-1
TGTGCCTGGGGGTATAGCTCCTACAATGAGCAGTTCTTC
CAWGYSSYNEQFF
>.|TRBD2|TRBV19|TRBJ2-3
TGTGCCAGTAGTATCGGAGGGCAGCGGGGGCCAGATACGCAGTATTTT
CASSIGGQRGPDTQYF
>.|.|TRBV4-2|TRBJ2-1
TGTGCCAGCAGCCAAGAGCCTATTAATGAGCAGTTCTTC
CASSQEPINEQFF
>.|.|TRBV6-1|TRBJ1-1
TGTGCCAGCAGCTACGGGGGGGACGGTGAAGCTTTCTTT
CASSYGGDGEAFF
>once|.|TRBV11-3|TRBJ2-7
TGTGCCAGCAGCTTAGCCCGGGGGCCGAACTACGAGCAGTACTTC
CASSLARGPNYEQYF
>.|.|TRBV29-1|TRBJ1-2
TGCAGCGTTGAAGATATGGACAGCTCATATGGCTACACCTTC
CSVEDMDSSYGYTF
>.|.|TRBV27|TRBJ2-1
TGTGCCAGCAGTTCCAGTAGCTCCTACAATGAGCAGTTCTTC
CASSSSSSYNEQFF
>.|.|TRBV10-3|TRBJ2-3
TGTGCCATCAGTGGGGACACGCGCACAGATACGCAGTATTTT
CAISGDTRTDTQYF
>.|.|TRBV5-1|TRBJ2-1
TGCGCCAGCAGCTTGGACAAACCTTACAATGAGCAGTTCTTC
CASSLDKPYNEQFF
>.|TRBD1|TRBV5-6|TRBJ1-2
TGTGCCAGCAGCCCAGGGGGCAGGAGTGGCTACACCTTC
CASSPGGRSGYTF
>.|TRBD2|TRBV28|TRBJ2-7
TGTGCCAGCAGTTTCTCCCCTAGCGGGGGGCCCAGCTCCTACGAGCAGTACTTC
CASSFSPSGGPSSYEQYF
>.|.|TRBV7-8|TRBJ2-2
TGTGCCAGCAGCCCGTCCACAAGGGGGGGGACCGGGGAGCTGTTTTTT
CASSPSTRGGTGELFF
>few|.|TRBV21-1|TRBJ1-3
TGTGCCAGCAGCACCCACCCGAGTCGGAGCTCTGGAAACACCATATATTTT
CASSTHPSRSSGNTIYF
>.|.|TRBV30|TRBJ2-2
TGTGCCGGAGAGGGGGGGAGCACCGGGGAGCTGTTTTTT
CAGEGGSTGELFF
>.|.|TRBV21-1|TRBJ1-1
TGTGCCAGCAGCAAAGCTCAGGGGTTCGACACTGAAGCTTTCTTT
CASSKAQGFDTEAFF
>once|TRBD1|TRBV5-4|TRBJ2-1
TGTGCCAGCAGCTTGGGATGGGACAGGGGGCTTAATGAGCAGTTCTTC
CASSLGWDRGLNEQFF
>.|TRBD2|TRBV2|TRBJ2-3
TGTGCCAGCAGTGAGGCCAGCGGGAGGACGGGAGATACGCAGTATTTT
CASSEASGRTGDTQYF
>few|.|TRBV19|TRBJ1-1
TGTGCCAGTAGTTTACGACAGCATACAAATATGAACACTGAAGCTTTCTTT
CASSLRQHTNMNTEAFF
>.|.|TRBV5-4|TRBJ2-7
TGTGCCAGCAGCTTGGGTTCGGGCGCGGGCTACGAGCAGTACTTC
CASSLGSGAGYEQYF
>.|.|TRBV21-1|TRBJ1-6
TGTGCCTCAGGGGTGACAGGGCTTTTGGAACCCCTCCACTTT
CASGVTGLLEPLHF
>.|.|TRBV6-5|TRBJ2-1
TGTGCCGCGGGCCATTTCTATGAGCAGTTCTTC
CAAGHFYEQFF